Following are 8 T cell receptor beta chains from one sample sequenced in a study of blood T cell repertoires in COVID-19. The repertoire was sequenced with immunoSEQ multiplex PCR; TCRdb's copy has only in-frame clones and lacks some. The sample consists of about 200,000 clones, about four fifths of them appearing once. Sequencing was carried out using peripheral blood. The receptor source for this set is a woman aged 55-75 years with COVID-19, enrolled during active disease.

The J gene is TRBJ1-6, the V gene TRBV7-9; D uncertain. Germline-derived CDR1 and CDR2 are SEHNR and FQNEAQ (reference sequence). CDR3 length equals 14 residues. With 6 bases removed from V and 7 bases from J, the gap between germline ends came to 13 bases. The CDR3 coding sequence is TGTGCCAGCAGTTACCAGAGCGACAATTCACCCCTCCACTTT. It yields the protein CASSYQSDNSPLHF.

This clone was detected only a few times. The genes are TRBV3-1 (or the pseudogene TRBV3-2) and TRBJ1-6, with unresolved D. V lost 0 bases and J lost 13, with 10 bases in between. The CDR3 runs to 13 residues. Germline CDR1 is LGHDT and CDR2 is YNNKEL (reference sequence). CDR3: CASSQDPGSPLHF. CDR3 DNA: TGTGCCAGCAGCCAAGATCCGGGGTCGCCCCTCCACTTT.

This chain joins TRBV7-9 and TRBJ2-5; 11 bases line up with TRBD2. V gave up 5 bases and J gave up 2 bases; unmatched junction bases: 10. Germline assignment: CDR1 SEHNR and CDR2 FQNEAQ (reference sequence). This CDR3 region has 17 residues. CDR3 nucleotide sequence: TGTGCCAGCAGCCTAAGTAGCGGGAGGGCCCCACAAGAGACCCAGTACTTC. Amino acid sequence: CASSLSSGRAPQETQYF.

V is TRBV12-3 or TRBV12-4 and J is TRBJ2-3; D call uncertain. There are 12 residues in the CDR3. Trimming shortened V by 5 bases and J by 5 bases, and 8 bases separated the two germline ends. The CDR3 sequence: CASSRKLDTQYF. Here the CDR3 DNA reads TGTGCCAGCAGTAGAAAACTAGATACGCAGTATTTT.

The chain combines TRBV19 with TRBJ2-2; the match to TRBD1 covers 8 bases. The J segment lost 2 bases and the V segment lost 5 bases, leaving 4 bases of the junction unmatched. Per germline, CDR1 LNHDA and CDR2 SQIVND (reference sequence). This CDR3 contains 15 residues. CDR3 sequence reads: CASSVGTGNTGELFF. CDR3 in DNA: TGTGCCAGTAGTGTAGGGACAGGTAACACCGGGGAGCTGTTTTTT.

The chain carries TRBV25-1 and TRBJ2-3, with 7 positions matching TRBD2. CDR1 MGHDK and CDR2 SYGVNS come from the germline V gene. V shed 2 bases and J 4 bases; nucleotides not matched to a gene: 12. CDR3 size: 17 residues. CDR3 loop: CASSEPPMGLAADTQYF. In DNA form, the CDR3 reads TGTGCCAGCAGTGAACCTCCGATGGGGCTAGCGGCAGATACGCAGTATTTT.

This clone was found once. V gene TRBV29-1 combines with J gene TRBJ2-2, with D maybe TRBD1 (6 bases). The CDR3 has 14 amino acids. Germline assignment: CDR1 SQVTM and CDR2 ANQGSEA. V lost 7 bases and J 7 bases, leaving 19 bases between the germline ends. DNA for the CDR3: TGCAGCGCCAAGGGGACATTTAGGGACGGGGAGCTGTTTTTT. Its protein product is CSAKGTFRDGELFF.

This sequence joins TRBV9 and TRBJ2-5; D possibly corresponds to TRBD2 (6 bases). Germline V gene data show CDR1 as SGDLS and CDR2 as YYNGEE. The CDR3 covers 14 residues. V dropped 3 bases and J dropped 5 bases, with 14 bases sitting between them. The CDR3 is CASSGGLPYETQYF. CDR3 in DNA: TGTGCCAGCAGCGGGGGACTCCCATACGAGACCCAGTACTTC.